This TCR beta chain was sequenced during a study of shared clonotypes between healthy human individuals. Naive CD8 cells lacked CD45RO, underwent positive selection for CCR7 and left out terminally differentiated effector memory CD45RA+ cells. CDR3 length equals 14 residues. The J segment lost 5 bases and the V segment lost 7 bases, leaving 7 bases of the junction unmatched. Germline assignment: CDR1 SNHLY and CDR2 FYNNEI. Clones were read by immunoSEQ multiplex PCR, and TCRdb kept only the in-frame ones, dropping some. The sample records some 2.1 million clones, roughly 95% being singletons. The TCR sequence derives from a man younger than 35 in good health. Some clones in this sample may be carry-over from other donors' samples. The chain is built from TRBV2 and TRBJ2-2; 7 nucleotides match TRBD1. Sequenced sample: naive CD8+ T cells from PBMCs. CDR3 nucleotides: TGTGCCAGCACCCTCAGGGGGTGGACCGGGGAGCTGTTTTTT. Translation gives CASTLRGWTGELFF.